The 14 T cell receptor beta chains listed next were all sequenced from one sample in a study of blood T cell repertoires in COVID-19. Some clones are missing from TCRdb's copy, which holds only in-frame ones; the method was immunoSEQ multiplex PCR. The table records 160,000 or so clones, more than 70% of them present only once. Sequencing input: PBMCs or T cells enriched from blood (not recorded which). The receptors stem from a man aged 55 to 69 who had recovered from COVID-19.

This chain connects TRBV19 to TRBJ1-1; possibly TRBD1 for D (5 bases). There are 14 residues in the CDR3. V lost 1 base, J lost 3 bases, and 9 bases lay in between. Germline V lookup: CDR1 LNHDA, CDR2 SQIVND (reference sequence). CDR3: CASSIGQRDTEAFF. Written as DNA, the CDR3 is TGTGCCAGTAGTATAGGACAGCGGGACACTGAAGCTTTCTTT.

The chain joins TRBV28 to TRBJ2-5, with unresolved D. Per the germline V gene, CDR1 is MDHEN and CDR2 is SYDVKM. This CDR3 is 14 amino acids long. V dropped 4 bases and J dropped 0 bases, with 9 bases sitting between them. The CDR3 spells CASSSQRYQETQYF. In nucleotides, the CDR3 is TGTGCCAGCAGTTCCCAACGGTACCAAGAGACCCAGTACTTC.

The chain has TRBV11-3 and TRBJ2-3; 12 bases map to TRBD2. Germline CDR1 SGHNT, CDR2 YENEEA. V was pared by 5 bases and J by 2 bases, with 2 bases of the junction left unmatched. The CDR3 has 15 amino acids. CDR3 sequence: CASSPSGGATDTQYF. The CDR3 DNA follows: TGTGCCAGCAGCCCTAGCGGGGGGGCCACAGATACGCAGTATTTT.

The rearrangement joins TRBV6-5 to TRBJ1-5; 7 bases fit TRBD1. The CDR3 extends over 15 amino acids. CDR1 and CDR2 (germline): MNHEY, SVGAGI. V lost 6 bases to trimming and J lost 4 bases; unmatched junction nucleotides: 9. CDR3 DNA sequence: TGTGCCAGCAGCCCAGGACAGGAGAAGAATCAGCCCCAGCATTTT. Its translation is CASSPGQEKNQPQHF.

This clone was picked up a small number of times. Here the CDR3 reads CASSLTVSSNQPQHF. CDR3 in DNA: TGTGCCAGCAGTTTAACAGTGAGTAGCAATCAGCCCCAGCATTTT. The chain is built from TRBV28 and TRBJ1-5; no clear D gene. The CDR3 length is 15 residues. Germline CDR1 is MDHEN and CDR2 is SYDVKM. V lost 2 bases to trimming and J lost 0 bases, with 8 bases between them.

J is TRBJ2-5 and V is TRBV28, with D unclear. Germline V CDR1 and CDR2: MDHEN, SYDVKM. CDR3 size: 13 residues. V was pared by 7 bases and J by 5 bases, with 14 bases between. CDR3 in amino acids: CASTVASRETQYF. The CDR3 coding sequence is TGTGCCAGCACAGTAGCTTCCCGGGAGACCCAGTACTTC. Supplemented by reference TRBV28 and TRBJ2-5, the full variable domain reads DVKVTQSSRYLVKRTGEKVFLECVQDMDHENMFWYRQDPGLGLRLIYFSYDVKMKEKGDIPEGYSVSREKKERFSLILESASTNQTSMYLCASTVASRETQYFGPGTRLLVL.

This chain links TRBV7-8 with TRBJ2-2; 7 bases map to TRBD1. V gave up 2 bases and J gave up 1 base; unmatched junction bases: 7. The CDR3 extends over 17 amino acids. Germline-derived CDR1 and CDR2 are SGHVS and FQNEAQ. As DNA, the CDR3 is TGTGCCAGCAGCTTAATGGTGACAGGGAGGAACACCGGGGAGCTGTTTTTT. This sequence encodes CASSLMVTGRNTGELFF.

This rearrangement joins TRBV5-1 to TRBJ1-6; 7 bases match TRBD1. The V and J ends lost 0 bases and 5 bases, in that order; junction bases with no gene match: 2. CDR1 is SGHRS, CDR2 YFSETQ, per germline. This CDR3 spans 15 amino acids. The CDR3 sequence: CASSLGGQNNSPLHF. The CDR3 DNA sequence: TGCGCCAGCAGCTTGGGGGGACAGAATAATTCACCCCTCCACTTT.

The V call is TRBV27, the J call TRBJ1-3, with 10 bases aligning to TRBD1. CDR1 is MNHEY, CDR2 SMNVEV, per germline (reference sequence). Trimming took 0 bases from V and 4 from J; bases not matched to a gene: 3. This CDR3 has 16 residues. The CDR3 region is CASSLSGQGFGNTIYF. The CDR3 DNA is TGTGCCAGCAGTTTATCGGGACAGGGGTTCGGAAACACCATATATTTT.

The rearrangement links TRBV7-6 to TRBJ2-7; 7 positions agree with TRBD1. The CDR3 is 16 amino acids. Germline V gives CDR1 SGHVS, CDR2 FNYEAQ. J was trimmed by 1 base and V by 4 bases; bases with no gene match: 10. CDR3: CASSSFTGVASYEQYF. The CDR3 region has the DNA TGTGCCAGCAGCTCCTTTACAGGGGTGGCGTCCTACGAGCAGTACTTC.

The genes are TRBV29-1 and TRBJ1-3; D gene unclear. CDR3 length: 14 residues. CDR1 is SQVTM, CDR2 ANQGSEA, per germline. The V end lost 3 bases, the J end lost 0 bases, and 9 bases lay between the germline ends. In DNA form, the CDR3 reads TGCAGCGTTGATACGGGATCCTCTGGAAACACCATATATTTT. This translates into CSVDTGSSGNTIYF.

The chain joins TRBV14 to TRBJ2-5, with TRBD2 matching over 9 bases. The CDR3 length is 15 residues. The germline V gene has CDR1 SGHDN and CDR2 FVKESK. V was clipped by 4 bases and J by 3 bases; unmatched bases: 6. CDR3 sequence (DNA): TGTGCCAGCAGCCCGACTAGCGGAAATAAAGAGACCCAGTACTTC. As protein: CASSPTSGNKETQYF. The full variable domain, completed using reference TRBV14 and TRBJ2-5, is EAGVTQFPSHSVIEKGQTVTLRCDPISGHDNLYWYRRVMGKEIKFLLHFVKESKQDESGMPNNRFLAERTGGTYSTLKVQPAELEDSGVYFCASSPTSGNKETQYFGPGTRLLVL.

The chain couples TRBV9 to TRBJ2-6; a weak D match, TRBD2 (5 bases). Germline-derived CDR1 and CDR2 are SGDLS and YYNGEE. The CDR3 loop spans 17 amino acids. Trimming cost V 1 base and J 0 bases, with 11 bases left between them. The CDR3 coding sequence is TGTGCCAGCAGCGTAAACCCCGGACTCTCTGGGGCCAACGTCCTGACTTTC. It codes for CASSVNPGLSGANVLTF.

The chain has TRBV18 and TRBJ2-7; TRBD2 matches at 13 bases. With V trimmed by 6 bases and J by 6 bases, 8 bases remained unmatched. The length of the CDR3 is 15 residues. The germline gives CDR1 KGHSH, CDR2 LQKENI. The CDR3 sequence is CASSVGTSGMSEQYF. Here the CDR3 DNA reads TGTGCCAGCTCCGTCGGGACTAGCGGGATGAGCGAGCAGTACTTC.